The source of this TCR beta chain is a study of vaccination and CD4 T cells after COVID-19. As for the study in general: Vaccination of participants consisted of two doses of either BNT162b2 or mRNA-1273 vaccine. Investigators drew the post-COVID samples a median approximately 100 days after diagnosis, with a range of 35 to 161.

The Oncomine TCR Beta short-read assay sequenced DNA from cultured CD4+ T cells. One entry per CDR3 protein, called by TCRdb with MiXCR from the PCR reads. The repertoire includes approximately 16,000 distinct CDR3 sequences, around a third of them detected once, and less than 30% sits in the top ten. Remarks on this clonotype: Its specificity is not known.

The treatment is: roughly 11-day PBMC culture with coronavirus spike peptide pools or control peptides (ViraFEST assay). It was with about 10 IU/ml IL-2 and around 10 ug/ml peptide pools that about 2 million PBMCs per well were cultured. V was shortened by 5 bases and J by 2 bases, with 19 bases between the two germline ends. This CDR3 is 16 amino acids long. The chain employs TRBV12-3 or TRBV12-4 and TRBJ2-7, with D perhaps being TRBD1 or TRBD2 (5 bases each). The sequencing used CD4+ T cells from blood, cultured in vitro, collected before SARS-CoV-2 vaccination. The origin of this receptor is a human donor who received a COVID-19 vaccine. The CDR3: CASSPHRDPYPYEQYF. For the CDR3, the DNA is TGTGCCAGCAGTCCCCATCGGGACCCTTACCCCTACGAGCAGTACTTC.